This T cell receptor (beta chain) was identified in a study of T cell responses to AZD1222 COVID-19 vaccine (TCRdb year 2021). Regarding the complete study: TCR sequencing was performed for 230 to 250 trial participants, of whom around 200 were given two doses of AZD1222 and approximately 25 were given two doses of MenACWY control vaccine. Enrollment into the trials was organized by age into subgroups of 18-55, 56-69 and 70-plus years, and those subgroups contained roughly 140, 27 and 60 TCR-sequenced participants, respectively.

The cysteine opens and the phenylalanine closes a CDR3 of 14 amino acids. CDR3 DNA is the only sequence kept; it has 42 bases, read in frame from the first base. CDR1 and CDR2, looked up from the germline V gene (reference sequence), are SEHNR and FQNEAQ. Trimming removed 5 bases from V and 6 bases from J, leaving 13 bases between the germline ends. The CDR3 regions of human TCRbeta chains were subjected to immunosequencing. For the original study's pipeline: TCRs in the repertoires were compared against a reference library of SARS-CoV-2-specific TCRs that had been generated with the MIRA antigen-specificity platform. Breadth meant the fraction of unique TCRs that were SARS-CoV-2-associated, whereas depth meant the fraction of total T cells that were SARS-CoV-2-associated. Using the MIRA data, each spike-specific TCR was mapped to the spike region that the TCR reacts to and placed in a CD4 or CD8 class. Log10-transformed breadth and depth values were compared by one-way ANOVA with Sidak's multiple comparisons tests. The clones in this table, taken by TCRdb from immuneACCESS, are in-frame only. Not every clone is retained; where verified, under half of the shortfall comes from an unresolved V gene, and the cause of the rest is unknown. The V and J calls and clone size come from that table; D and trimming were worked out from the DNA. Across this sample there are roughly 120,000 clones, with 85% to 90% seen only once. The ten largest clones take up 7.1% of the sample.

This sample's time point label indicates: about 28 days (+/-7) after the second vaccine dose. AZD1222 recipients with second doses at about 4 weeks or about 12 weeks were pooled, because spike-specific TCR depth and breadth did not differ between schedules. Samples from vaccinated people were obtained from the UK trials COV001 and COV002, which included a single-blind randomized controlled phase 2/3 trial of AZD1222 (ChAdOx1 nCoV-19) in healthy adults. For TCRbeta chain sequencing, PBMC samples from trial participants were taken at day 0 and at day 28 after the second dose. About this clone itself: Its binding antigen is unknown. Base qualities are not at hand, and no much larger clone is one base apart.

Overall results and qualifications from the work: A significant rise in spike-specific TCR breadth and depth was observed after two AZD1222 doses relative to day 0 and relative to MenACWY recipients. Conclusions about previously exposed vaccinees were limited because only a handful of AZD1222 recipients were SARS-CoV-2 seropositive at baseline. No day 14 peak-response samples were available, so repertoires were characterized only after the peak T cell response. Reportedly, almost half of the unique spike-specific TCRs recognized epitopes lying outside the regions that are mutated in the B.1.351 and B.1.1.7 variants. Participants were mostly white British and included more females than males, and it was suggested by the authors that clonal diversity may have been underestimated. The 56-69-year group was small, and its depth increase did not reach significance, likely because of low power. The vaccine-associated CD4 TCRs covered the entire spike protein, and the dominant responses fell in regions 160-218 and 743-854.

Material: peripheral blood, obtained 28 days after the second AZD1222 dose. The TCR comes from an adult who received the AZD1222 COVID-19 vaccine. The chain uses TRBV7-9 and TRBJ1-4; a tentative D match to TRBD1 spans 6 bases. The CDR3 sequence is CASSPGRGDEKLFF. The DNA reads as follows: TGTGCCAGCAGCCCAGGCAGGGGCGATGAAAAACTGTTTTTT. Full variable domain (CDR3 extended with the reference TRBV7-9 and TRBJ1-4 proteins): DTGVSQNPRHKITKRGQNVTFRCDPISEHNRLYWYRQTLGQGPEFLTYFQNEAQLEKSRLLSDRFSAERPKGSFSTLEIQRTEQGDSAMYLCASSPGRGDEKLFFGSGTQLSVL.